This is a list of T cell receptor beta chains from one sample in a study of molecular identifiers for immune sequencing clone quantification. TCRdb passed the PCR reads through MiXCR, listing each CDR3 protein once. The repertoire holds 490,000 or so distinct CDR3 sequences, over 20% seen once, with about 0.8% in the top ten. The sequenced sample consisted of naive CD8+ T cells from blood, with Jurkat cell RNA spiked in. The receptors derive from a human donor in good health. Some libraries in this study had Jurkat cell RNA spiked in. The CDR3 runs from the conserved cysteine through the conserved F or W. Each record gives: CDR3 length, D gene, V gene, clone size, J gene, CDR3 protein. The D gene is left open where the match is weak. Clone size, where shown, is once, few, many, or a class for clones that have expanded.

len: 16
d_gene: .
v_gene: TRBV9
abundance: few
j_gene: TRBJ2-3
CDR3aa: CASSVATEANTDTQYF

len: 15
d_gene: TRBD2
v_gene: TRBV12-3/TRBV12-4
abundance: many
j_gene: TRBJ2-7
CDR3aa: CASSERRERSYEQYF

len: 14
d_gene: TRBD1
v_gene: TRBV20-1
abundance: .
j_gene: TRBJ1-2
CDR3aa: CSAFSTGALYGYTF

len: 13
d_gene: .
v_gene: TRBV30
abundance: few
j_gene: TRBJ2-5
CDR3aa: CAWSRQPGETQYF

len: 12
d_gene: .
v_gene: TRBV19
abundance: many
j_gene: TRBJ2-3
CDR3aa: CASSTRGDTQYF

len: 11
d_gene: .
v_gene: TRBV28
abundance: .
j_gene: TRBJ1-4
CDR3aa: CASSLAGNPFF

len: 11
d_gene: .
v_gene: TRBV29-1
abundance: many
j_gene: TRBJ1-2
CDR3aa: CSVEYYPGYTF

len: 16
d_gene: .
v_gene: TRBV14
abundance: few
j_gene: TRBJ2-7
CDR3aa: CASSLSYSGQYYEQYF

len: 16
d_gene: .
v_gene: TRBV27
abundance: .
j_gene: TRBJ2-1
CDR3aa: CASSSALKPSYNEQFF

len: 14
d_gene: .
v_gene: TRBV7-2
abundance: few
j_gene: TRBJ1-1
CDR3aa: CASSHPGLGAVAFF

len: 12
d_gene: .
v_gene: TRBV7-9
abundance: .
j_gene: TRBJ2-1
CDR3aa: CASSPATNEQSF

len: 12
d_gene: .
v_gene: TRBV5-4
abundance: many
j_gene: TRBJ1-1
CDR3aa: CASIRGGTEAFF

len: 15
d_gene: .
v_gene: TRBV6-5
abundance: few
j_gene: TRBJ2-5
CDR3aa: CASSYGIPGVETQYF

len: 21
d_gene: .
v_gene: TRBV6-5
abundance: many
j_gene: TRBJ2-6
CDR3aa: CASSYSGASAGGGSGANVLTF

len: 13
d_gene: .
v_gene: TRBV11-2
abundance: .
j_gene: TRBJ1-1
CDR3aa: CASSFLTGSEAFF

len: 14
d_gene: TRBD1
v_gene: TRBV27
abundance: many
j_gene: TRBJ2-7
CDR3aa: CASSPWDRPHEQYF

len: 16
d_gene: .
v_gene: TRBV19
abundance: .
j_gene: TRBJ1-1
CDR3aa: CASSFDIGLMNTEAFF

len: 15
d_gene: .
v_gene: TRBV12-3/TRBV12-4
abundance: .
j_gene: TRBJ2-2
CDR3aa: CASNPGQGDTGELFF

len: 15
d_gene: .
v_gene: TRBV7-3
abundance: many
j_gene: TRBJ2-5
CDR3aa: CASSLNPGTVETQYF

len: 15
d_gene: .
v_gene: TRBV4-3
abundance: few
j_gene: TRBJ2-1
CDR3aa: CASSQDPTGYNEQFF

len: 13
d_gene: TRBD1
v_gene: TRBV19
abundance: .
j_gene: TRBJ2-7
CDR3aa: CASSWQGEYEQYF

len: 14
d_gene: .
v_gene: TRBV6-5
abundance: many
j_gene: TRBJ1-5
CDR3aa: CASSYGGGNQPQHF

len: 13
d_gene: .
v_gene: TRBV10-2
abundance: few
j_gene: TRBJ1-6
CDR3aa: CASSVGFGSPLHF

len: 13
d_gene: .
v_gene: TRBV5-1
abundance: few
j_gene: TRBJ2-5
CDR3aa: CASSTDMDGTQYF

len: 14
d_gene: .
v_gene: TRBV7-8
abundance: many
j_gene: TRBJ1-1
CDR3aa: CASSLGGRNTEAFF

len: 16
d_gene: .
v_gene: TRBV3-1
abundance: .
j_gene: TRBJ2-3
CDR3aa: CASSQDWAHFTDTQYF

len: 16
d_gene: .
v_gene: TRBV12-3/TRBV12-4
abundance: few
j_gene: TRBJ1-5
CDR3aa: CASSNRDGDSNQPQHF

len: 15
d_gene: TRBD1
v_gene: TRBV7-9
abundance: many
j_gene: TRBJ1-1
CDR3aa: CASSHGQGKNTEAFF

len: 14
d_gene: .
v_gene: TRBV28
abundance: many
j_gene: TRBJ2-7
CDR3aa: CASSLGQGTYEQYF

len: 13
d_gene: .
v_gene: TRBV19
abundance: many
j_gene: TRBJ2-2
CDR3aa: CASSIVGSGELFF

len: 17
d_gene: .
v_gene: TRBV6-6
abundance: few
j_gene: TRBJ2-2
CDR3aa: CASSYPRLEANTGELFF

len: 15
d_gene: .
v_gene: TRBV7-2
abundance: many
j_gene: TRBJ2-1
CDR3aa: CASSSGPGSYNEQFF

len: 15
d_gene: .
v_gene: TRBV4-1
abundance: .
j_gene: TRBJ1-2
CDR3aa: CASSQDPGTFYGYTF

len: 13
d_gene: .
v_gene: TRBV7-9
abundance: .
j_gene: TRBJ2-7
CDR3aa: CASSSRTTLVQYF

len: 13
d_gene: .
v_gene: TRBV30
abundance: many
j_gene: TRBJ2-3
CDR3aa: CAWSVLTTDTQYF

len: 15
d_gene: TRBD1
v_gene: TRBV2
abundance: few
j_gene: TRBJ1-1
CDR3aa: CASRTRQGLNTEAFF

len: 16
d_gene: .
v_gene: TRBV4-3
abundance: .
j_gene: TRBJ1-4
CDR3aa: CASSQDRTLTNEKLFF

len: 15
d_gene: .
v_gene: TRBV29-1
abundance: .
j_gene: TRBJ2-7
CDR3aa: CSVEDFKGLDYEQYF

len: 16
d_gene: .
v_gene: TRBV4-1
abundance: .
j_gene: TRBJ2-5
CDR3aa: CASSQVVSGKKETQYF

len: 14
d_gene: TRBD1
v_gene: TRBV27
abundance: .
j_gene: TRBJ2-5
CDR3aa: CASSTGQGVQTRYF